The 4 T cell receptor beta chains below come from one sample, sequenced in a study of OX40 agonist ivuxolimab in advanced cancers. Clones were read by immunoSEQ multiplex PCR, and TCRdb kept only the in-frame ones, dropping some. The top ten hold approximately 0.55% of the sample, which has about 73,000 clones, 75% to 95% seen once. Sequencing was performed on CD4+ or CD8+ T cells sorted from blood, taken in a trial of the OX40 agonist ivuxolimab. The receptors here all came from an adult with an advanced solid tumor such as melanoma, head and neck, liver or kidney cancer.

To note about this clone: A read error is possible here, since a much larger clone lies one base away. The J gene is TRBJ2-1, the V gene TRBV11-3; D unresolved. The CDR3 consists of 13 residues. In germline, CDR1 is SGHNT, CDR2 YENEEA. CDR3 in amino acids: CVSSYSDRNEQFF. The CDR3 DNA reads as TGTGTCAGCAGCTATTCGGATCGCAATGAGCAGTTCTTC.

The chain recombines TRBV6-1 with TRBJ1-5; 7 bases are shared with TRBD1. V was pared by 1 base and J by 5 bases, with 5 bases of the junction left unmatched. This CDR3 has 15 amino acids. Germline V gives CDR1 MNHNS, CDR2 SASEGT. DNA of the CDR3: TGTGCCAGCAGTGAAGTTGGGACAGTACATCAGCCCCAGCATTTT. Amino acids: CASSEVGTVHQPQHF.

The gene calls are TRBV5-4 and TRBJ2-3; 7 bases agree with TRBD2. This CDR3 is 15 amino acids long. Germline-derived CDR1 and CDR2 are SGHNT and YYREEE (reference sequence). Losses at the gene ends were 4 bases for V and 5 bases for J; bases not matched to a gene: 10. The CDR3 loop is CASSITQGGVDTQYF. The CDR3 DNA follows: TGTGCCAGCAGCATTACTCAGGGAGGGGTAGATACGCAGTATTTT.

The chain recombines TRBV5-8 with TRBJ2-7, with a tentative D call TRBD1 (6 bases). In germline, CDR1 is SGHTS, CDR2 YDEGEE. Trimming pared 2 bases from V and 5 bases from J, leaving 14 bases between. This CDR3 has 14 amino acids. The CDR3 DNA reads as TGTGCCAGCAGCTTTTCTCAGGGGCGGGACGAGCAGTACTTC. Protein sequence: CASSFSQGRDEQYF.